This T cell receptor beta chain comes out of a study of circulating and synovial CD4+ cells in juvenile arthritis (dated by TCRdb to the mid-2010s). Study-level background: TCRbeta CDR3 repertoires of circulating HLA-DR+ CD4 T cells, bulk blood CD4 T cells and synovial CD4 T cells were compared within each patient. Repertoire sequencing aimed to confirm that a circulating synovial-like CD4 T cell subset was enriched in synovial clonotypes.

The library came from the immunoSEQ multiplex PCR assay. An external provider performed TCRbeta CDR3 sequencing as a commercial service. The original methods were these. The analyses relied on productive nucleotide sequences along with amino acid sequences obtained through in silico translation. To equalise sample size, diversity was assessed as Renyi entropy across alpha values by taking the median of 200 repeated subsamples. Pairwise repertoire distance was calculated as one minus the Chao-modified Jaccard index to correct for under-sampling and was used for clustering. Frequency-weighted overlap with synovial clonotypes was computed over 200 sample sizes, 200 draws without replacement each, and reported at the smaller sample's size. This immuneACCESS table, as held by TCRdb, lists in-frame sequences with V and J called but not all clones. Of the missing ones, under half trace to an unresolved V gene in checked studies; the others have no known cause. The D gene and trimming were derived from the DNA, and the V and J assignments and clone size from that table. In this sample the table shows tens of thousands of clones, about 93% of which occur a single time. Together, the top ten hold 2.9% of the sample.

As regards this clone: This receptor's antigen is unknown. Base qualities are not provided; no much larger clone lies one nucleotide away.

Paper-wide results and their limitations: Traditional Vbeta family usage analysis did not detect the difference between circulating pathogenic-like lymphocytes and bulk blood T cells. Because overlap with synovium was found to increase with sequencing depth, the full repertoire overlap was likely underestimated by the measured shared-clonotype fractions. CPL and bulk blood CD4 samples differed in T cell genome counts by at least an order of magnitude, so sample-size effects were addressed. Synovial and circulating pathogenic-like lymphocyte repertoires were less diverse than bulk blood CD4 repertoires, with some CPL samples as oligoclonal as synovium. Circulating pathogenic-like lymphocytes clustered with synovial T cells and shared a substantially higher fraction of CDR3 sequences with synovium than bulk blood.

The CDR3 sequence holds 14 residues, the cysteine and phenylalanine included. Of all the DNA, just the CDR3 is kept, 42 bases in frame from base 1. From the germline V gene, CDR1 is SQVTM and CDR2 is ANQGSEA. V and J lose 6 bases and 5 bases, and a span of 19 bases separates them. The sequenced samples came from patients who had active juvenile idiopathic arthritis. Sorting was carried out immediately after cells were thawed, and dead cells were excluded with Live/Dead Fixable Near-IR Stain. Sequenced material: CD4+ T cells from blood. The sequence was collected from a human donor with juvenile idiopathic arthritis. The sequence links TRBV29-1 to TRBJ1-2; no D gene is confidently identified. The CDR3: CSVAQRTYIYGYTF. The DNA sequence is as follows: TGCAGCGTCGCCCAAAGGACTTATATATATGGCTACACCTTC.